These T cell receptor beta chains were read from a single sample in a study of control samples from healthy donors and cancer patients. TCRdb's table, derived via immunoSEQ multiplex PCR, lists solely in-frame clones and lacks some. This table holds some 74,000 clones, over 75% found once. Sequencing input: blood. The source is a woman between 45 and 60 years old in good health. The CDR3 runs from the conserved cysteine through the conserved F or W. Fields, in order: V gene, J gene, clone size, D gene, CDR3 protein, CDR3 DNA. D genes are given only for firm matches. Where a row states a size, it is once, few, many or the class of an expanded clone; other rows omit it.

TRBV5-1	TRBJ1-4	NA	NA	CASSLANHEKLFF	TGCGCCAGCAGCTTGGCCAACCATGAAAAACTGTTTTTT
TRBV5-1	TRBJ2-1	NA	TRBD2	CASSVGHGGVHEQFF	TGCGCCAGCAGCGTCGGACATGGGGGGGTCCATGAGCAGTTCTTC
TRBV6-5	TRBJ2-7	NA	TRBD2	CASSQLWTRGEQYF	TGTGCCAGCAGTCAGCTCTGGACTAGAGGCGAGCAGTACTTC
TRBV25-1	TRBJ2-7	NA	TRBD2	CATLKAGGANYEQYF	TGTGCCACCTTAAAAGCGGGGGGGGCAAACTACGAGCAGTACTTC
TRBV11-2	TRBJ1-6	NA	TRBD1	CASSRGTGGSPLHF	TGTGCCAGCAGTAGGGGGACAGGGGGTTCACCCCTCCACTTT
TRBV7-9	TRBJ1-2	few	TRBD1	CASSSTDRDHGYTF	TGTGCCAGCAGCTCGACAGACAGGGATCATGGCTACACCTTC
TRBV9	TRBJ2-5	NA	TRBD2	CASSVGTSGGIMETQYF	TGTGCCAGCAGCGTCGGGACTAGCGGGGGTATCATGGAGACCCAGTACTTC
TRBV6-5	TRBJ1-5	NA	NA	CATLEERGQPQHF	TGTGCCACCTTAGAGGAGCGTGGGCAGCCCCAGCATTTT
TRBV11-2	TRBJ1-6	NA	TRBD1	CASSQNRPGTERNSPLHF	TGTGCCAGCAGCCAAAATCGGCCGGGGACAGAAAGGAATTCACCCCTCCACTTT
TRBV6-2/TRBV6-3	TRBJ1-1	NA	TRBD1	CASSPQGQGANTEAFF	TGTGCCAGCAGTCCGCAGGGACAGGGGGCGAACACTGAAGCTTTCTTT
TRBV3-1/TRBV3-2	TRBJ1-1	NA	NA	CASSQVGSTEAFF	TGTGCCAGCAGCCAAGTGGGGAGCACTGAAGCTTTCTTT
TRBV29-1	TRBJ1-6	NA	TRBD1	CSVQDPGTGGSQNHSPLHF	TGCAGCGTGCAGGATCCCGGGACAGGGGGCTCCCAAAATCATTCACCCCTCCACTTT
TRBV30	TRBJ2-7	NA	NA	CAWGRQSYEQYF	TGTGCCTGGGGCAGGCAATCCTACGAGCAGTACTTC
TRBV30	TRBJ2-3	NA	NA	CAWSTGLEQYF	TGTGCCTGGAGCACAGGGCTTGAGCAGTATTTT
TRBV3-1/TRBV3-2	TRBJ2-1	NA	NA	CASSPPLTSYSYNEQFF	TGTGCCAGCAGCCCACCCCTCACAAGCTACTCCTACAATGAGCAGTTCTTC
TRBV7-2	TRBJ2-7	once	TRBD2	CASSLFRTSGASSYEQYF	TGTGCCAGCAGCTTATTCAGGACTAGCGGGGCTAGCTCCTACGAGCAGTACTTC
TRBV7-2	TRBJ1-4	NA	TRBD1	CASSRGQGKLFF	TGTGCCAGCAGCCGGGGACAGGGAAAACTGTTTTTT
TRBV5-4	TRBJ1-2	NA	NA	CASSWDTDGYTF	TGTGCCAGCAGCTGGGACACCGATGGCTACACCTTC
TRBV5-6	TRBJ2-3	NA	TRBD1	CASSWDRGTDTQYF	TGTGCCAGCAGCTGGGACAGGGGAACAGATACGCAGTATTTT
TRBV5-6	TRBJ1-1	NA	NA	CASSLVQGVTEAFF	TGTGCCAGCAGCTTGGTTCAGGGAGTAACGGAAGCTTTCTTT
TRBV2	TRBJ2-3	NA	NA	CASRERWSTDTQYF	TGTGCCAGCAGGGAGAGGTGGAGCACAGATACGCAGTATTTT
TRBV13	TRBJ1-5	NA	TRBD1	CASSRDRGQPQHF	TGTGCCAGCAGCCGGGACAGGGGGCAGCCCCAGCATTTT
TRBV6-1	TRBJ1-2	NA	TRBD1	CASSEPLGQGYYGYTF	TGTGCCAGCAGTGAGCCGCTGGGACAGGGCTACTATGGCTACACCTTC
TRBV6-6	TRBJ1-1	NA	NA	CASSYSSRGLAFF	TGTGCCAGCAGTTACTCGTCTCGGGGGCTGGCTTTCTTT
TRBV5-1	TRBJ1-1	NA	NA	CASSGGLEAFF	TGCGCCAGCAGCGGGGGTTTGGAAGCTTTCTTT
TRBV18	TRBJ1-5	NA	NA	CASSPLSTSYSNQPQHF	TGTGCCAGCTCACCCTTGTCGACAAGCTATAGCAATCAGCCCCAGCATTTT
TRBV4-1	TRBJ1-4	NA	NA	CASSQATGVREKLFF	TGCGCCAGCAGCCAAGCTACAGGAGTCCGTGAAAAACTGTTTTTT
TRBV7-6	TRBJ2-7	NA	NA	CASSLSTGTTKGLYF	TGTGCCAGCAGCTTAAGTACTGGGACGACGAAGGGGCTGTACTTC